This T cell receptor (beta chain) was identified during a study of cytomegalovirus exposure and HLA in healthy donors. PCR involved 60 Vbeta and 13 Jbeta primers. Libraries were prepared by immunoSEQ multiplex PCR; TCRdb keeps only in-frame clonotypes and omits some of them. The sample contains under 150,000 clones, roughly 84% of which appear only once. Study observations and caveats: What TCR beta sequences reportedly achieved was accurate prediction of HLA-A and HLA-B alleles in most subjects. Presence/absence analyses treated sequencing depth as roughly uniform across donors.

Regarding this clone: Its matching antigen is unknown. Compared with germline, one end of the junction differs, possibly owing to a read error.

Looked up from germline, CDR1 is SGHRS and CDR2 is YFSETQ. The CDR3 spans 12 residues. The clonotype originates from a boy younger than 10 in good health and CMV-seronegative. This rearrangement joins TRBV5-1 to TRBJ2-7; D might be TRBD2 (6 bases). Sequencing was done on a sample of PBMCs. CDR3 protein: CASSWDSYGQYF. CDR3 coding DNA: TGCGCCAGCAGCTGGGACTCCTACGGGCAGTACTTC.